This T cell receptor (beta chain) was identified in a study of CD8+ T cells in alopecia areata. V shed 8 bases and J 6 bases; nucleotides not matched to a gene: 11. The length of the CDR3 is 14 residues. In germline, CDR1 is SQVTM, CDR2 ANQGSEA. As for treatment: oral pan-JAK inhibitor, 5-10 mg twice daily. Isolated RNA was reverse transcribed into cDNA used as the sequencing template. Here immunoSEQ multiplex PCR was the method, and the copy in TCRdb shows in-frame clones only, minus some. The table shows about 100,000 clones, with roughly 89% occurring only once. The sequence was collected from a human donor with alopecia areata. Sample: CD8+ T cells sorted from blood, taken at week 24, from a patient treated with tofacitinib. This chain connects TRBV29-1 to TRBJ2-1, with TRBD2 identical over 9 bases. CDR3 residues: CSLAGTSSSNEQFF. CDR3 nucleotides: TGCAGCTTGGCCGGGACTAGCTCTTCCAATGAGCAGTTCTTC.